The 12 T cell receptor beta chains presented below share a single source sample, sequenced in a study of T cells in Graves' hyperthyroidism and ophthalmopathy. Template material for amplifying TCR beta CDR3 regions consisted of RNA transcripts. The HTBI primer set was used in a first-round RT-PCR of the TCR CDR3. TCRdb redid the calling of the multiplex PCR reads with MiXCR, one entry per CDR3 protein. The data contain around 600,000 distinct CDR3 sequences, approximately 15% of them singletons. Sequenced material: blood. These receptors were collected from a woman aged 18 to 35 with Graves' ophthalmopathy.

This clonotype was seen a few times. This chain joins TRBV30 and TRBJ1-5; 9 bases agree with TRBD1. The CDR3 loop spans 13 amino acids. V gave up 2 bases and J gave up 6 bases; unmatched junction bases: 2. Per germline, CDR1 GTSNPN and CDR2 SVGIG (reference sequence). In nucleotides, the CDR3 is TGTGCCTGGAGTCGGACAGGGGCTCAGCCCCAGCATTTT. It is translated as CAWSRTGAQPQHF.

This clonotype was recorded many times. The J gene is TRBJ1-1, the V gene TRBV7-2, with a tentative D call TRBD1 (5 bases). Trimming shortened V by 1 base and J by 7 bases, and 10 bases separated the two germline ends. The CDR3 has 13 residues. Per germline, CDR1 SGHTA and CDR2 FQGNSA. The CDR3 protein is CASSLVGDGEAFF. The CDR3 DNA sequence: TGTGCCAGCAGCTTAGTAGGGGACGGTGAAGCTTTCTTT.

The rearrangement joins TRBV20-1 to TRBJ2-7; D is undetermined. Trimming stripped 5 bases from V and 3 bases from J, with 14 bases between. CDR1 DFQATT and CDR2 SNEGSKA come from the germline V gene (reference sequence). CDR3 length: 13 amino acids. CDR3 amino acids: CSAGGRLRYEQYF. CDR3 coding DNA: TGCAGTGCTGGCGGTCGGCTCCGCTACGAGCAGTACTTC.

This clonotype has a handful of counts. This chain joins TRBV9 and TRBJ2-1; TRBD1 or TRBD2 may be the D gene (5 bases each). The germline V gene encodes CDR1 SGDLS and CDR2 YYNGEE. This CDR3 has 15 amino acids. V lost 7 bases and J lost 7, with 21 bases in between. CDR3 residues: CASGLQGTLGNEQFF. The CDR3 nucleotides are TGTGCCAGCGGGTTACAAGGGACCCTCGGGAATGAGCAGTTCTTC.

The CDR3 region has the DNA TGTGCCAGCATCTTTCCGGGACTAGCGCACGAGCAGTACTTC. This encodes CASIFPGLAHEQYF. J is TRBJ2-7 and V is TRBV7-9; 10 bases fit TRBD2. Trimming cost V 7 bases and J 5 bases; bases outside gene matches: 8. The germline gives CDR1 SEHNR, CDR2 FQNEAQ (reference sequence). The CDR3 is 14 amino acids.

This clonotype showed up many times. This sequence joins TRBV29-1 and TRBJ1-1; D is uncertain. Per the germline V gene, CDR1 is SQVTM and CDR2 is ANQGSEA. V dropped 1 base and J dropped 3 bases, with 9 bases sitting between them. The CDR3 has 13 amino acids. The CDR3 DNA follows: TGCAGCGTTGAAGGGGGTGGAGACACTGAAGCTTTCTTT. Protein product: CSVEGGGDTEAFF.

This clonotype was found many times. The chain couples TRBV12-3 or TRBV12-4 to TRBJ2-5; the D is unclear. The ends were cut back, 6 bases at V and 2 bases at J, with 13 bases in the middle. The CDR3 totals 14 residues. This chain's CDR3 is CASSPVGLQETQYF. The CDR3 nucleotides read TGTGCCAGCAGCCCCGTCGGTTTACAAGAGACCCAGTACTTC.

This clonotype was seen many times. The chain has TRBV10-2 and TRBJ1-1; 9 nucleotides agree with TRBD1. The CDR3 extends over 15 amino acids. The junction had 4 bases not matched to a gene; V was cut back by 0 bases and J by 5 bases. Germline CDR1 WSHSY, CDR2 SAAADI. DNA of the CDR3: TGCGCCAGCAGTGAGTCACAGGGGGCGGGAACTGAAGCTTTCTTT. This codes for CASSESQGAGTEAFF.

With regard to this clonotype: This may come from a read error, since a much larger clone is one base off. The chain couples TRBV29-1 to TRBJ2-1; TRBD1 might be the D (5 bases). Trimming took off 4 bases at V and 7 bases at J, with 17 bases between the two ends. The germline CDR1 and CDR2 sequences are SQVTM and ANQGSEA. This CDR3 is built from 14 residues. CDR3 protein: CSVGSLLGVNEQFF. The CDR3 bases are TGCAGCGTTGGTAGTCTTCTAGGGGTAAATGAGCAGTTCTTC.

The V gene is TRBV7-9, the J gene TRBJ2-2; D may be TRBD2 (6 bases). V lost 1 base and J lost 2, with 11 bases in between. Germline lookup yields CDR1 SEHNR and CDR2 FQNEAQ (reference sequence). The CDR3 is 16 amino acids. CDR3 region: CASSLGGGLNTGELFF. In DNA form, the CDR3 reads TGTGCCAGCAGCTTAGGGGGAGGATTAAACACCGGGGAGCTGTTTTTT.

This clonotype was observed a handful of times. The V call is TRBV7-6, the J call TRBJ2-3, with TRBD2 as a possible D gene (6 bases). Trimming removed 4 bases from V and 0 bases from J, with 11 bases in between. This CDR3 has 15 amino acids. Looked up from germline, CDR1 is SGHVS and CDR2 is FNYEAQ. The CDR3 nucleotides are TGTGCCAGCAGCTCCTCTAGCGTTAGCACAGATACGCAGTATTTT. Translation: CASSSSSVSTDTQYF.

This clonotype was seen ten or more times. The rearrangement uses TRBV5-5 and TRBJ2-7; 8 bases fit TRBD1. The ends lost 4 bases at V and 0 bases at J; junction bases unmatched: 6. CDR1 and CDR2 from the germline V gene are SGHKS and YYEKEE (reference sequence). This CDR3 region has 15 residues. The CDR3 DNA is TGTGCCAGCAGCCAGGGGGCTGGGGGCTCCTACGAGCAGTACTTC. The encoded protein is CASSQGAGGSYEQYF.